A selection of T cell receptor beta chains follows, all from one sample in a study of CD8+CD57+ T cells in acquired aplastic anemia. TCRdb recomputed calls from the reads with MiXCR, one row per CDR3 protein. This sample has just over 450,000 distinct CDR3 sequences, with around 30% found just once. Sequencing was done on a sample of sorted CD4+, CD8+, or CD8+CD57+ T cells (not recorded which) from PBMCs. The receptors originated from a human donor with aplastic anemia. Each CDR3 is given with its conserved first and last residue. D genes are given only for firm matches. Some rows mark clone size as missing; the rest say once, few, many or name a class of expanded clone.

CDR3aa: CASSLNGQGAYEQYF; CDR3nt: TGCGCCAGCAGCTTGAACGGACAGGGGGCCTACGAGCAGTACTTC; abundance: many; v_gene: TRBV5-1; j_gene: TRBJ2-7; d_gene: TRBD1
CDR3aa: CASSQGSGLNTEAFF; CDR3nt: TGTGCCAGCAGCCAAGGTTCCGGCCTGAACACTGAAGCTTTCTTT; abundance: few; v_gene: TRBV14; j_gene: TRBJ1-1; d_gene: NA
CDR3aa: CSVAHTGGDYGYTF; CDR3nt: TGCAGCGTTGCCCACACAGGAGGTGACTATGGCTACACCTTC; abundance: NA; v_gene: TRBV29-1; j_gene: TRBJ1-2; d_gene: NA
CDR3aa: CASSDGLGVSYEQYF; CDR3nt: TGCGCCAGCAGCGATGGACTAGGGGTCTCCTACGAGCAGTACTTC; abundance: NA; v_gene: TRBV5-1; j_gene: TRBJ2-7; d_gene: TRBD2
CDR3aa: CASSIRGFTEAFF; CDR3nt: TGTGCCAGTAGTATTCGCGGATTCACTGAAGCTTTCTTT; abundance: many; v_gene: TRBV19; j_gene: TRBJ1-1; d_gene: NA
CDR3aa: CSAREGGSYGYTF; CDR3nt: TGCAGTGCTAGAGAGGGGGGCAGCTATGGCTACACCTTC; abundance: few; v_gene: TRBV20-1; j_gene: TRBJ1-2; d_gene: NA
CDR3aa: CASSYVLWPQHF; CDR3nt: TGTGCCAGCAGTTACGTTCTATGGCCCCAGCATTTT; abundance: few; v_gene: TRBV6-2/TRBV6-3; j_gene: TRBJ1-5; d_gene: NA
CDR3aa: CASSEAPTGGEQYF; CDR3nt: TGTGCCAGCAGCGAGGCCCCTACAGGGGGCGAGCAGTACTTC; abundance: many; v_gene: TRBV9; j_gene: TRBJ2-7; d_gene: TRBD1
CDR3aa: CASSGLISYNEQFF; CDR3nt: TGTGCCAGCAGTGGGCTTATCTCCTACAATGAGCAGTTCTTC; abundance: few; v_gene: TRBV6-1; j_gene: TRBJ2-1; d_gene: NA
CDR3aa: CASSTSGREQFF; CDR3nt: TGTGCCAGCAGCACGAGCGGTCGTGAGCAGTTCTTC; abundance: many; v_gene: TRBV7-9; j_gene: TRBJ2-1; d_gene: NA
CDR3aa: CASSPRLAGGVNEQFF; CDR3nt: TGTGCCAGCAGCCCGAGACTAGCGGGAGGGGTCAATGAGCAGTTCTTC; abundance: NA; v_gene: TRBV7-9; j_gene: TRBJ2-1; d_gene: TRBD2
CDR3aa: CASRTGVSGEKLFF; CDR3nt: TGTGCCAGCAGGACAGGGGTCTCGGGTGAAAAACTGTTTTTT; abundance: NA; v_gene: TRBV12-3/TRBV12-4; j_gene: TRBJ1-4; d_gene: TRBD1
CDR3aa: CAWDRQGRATDSPLHF; CDR3nt: TGTGCCTGGGACCGGCAGGGCAGGGCGACTGATTCACCCCTCCACTTT; abundance: NA; v_gene: TRBV30; j_gene: TRBJ1-6; d_gene: NA
CDR3aa: CSAETDYGYTF; CDR3nt: TGCAGCGCCGAGACGGATTATGGCTACACCTTC; abundance: few; v_gene: TRBV29-1; j_gene: TRBJ1-2; d_gene: NA
CDR3aa: CASRNDNSPLHF; CDR3nt: TGTGCCAGCAGGAACGATAATTCACCCCTCCACTTT; abundance: many; v_gene: TRBV2; j_gene: TRBJ1-6; d_gene: NA
CDR3aa: CASSLPGQGVNEQFF; CDR3nt: TGCGCCAGCAGCTTGCCGGGACAGGGGGTCAATGAGCAGTTCTTC; abundance: NA; v_gene: TRBV11-1; j_gene: TRBJ2-1; d_gene: TRBD1
CDR3aa: CASSLTGTGAGQPQHF; CDR3nt: TGTGCCAGCAGTCTTACCGGGACAGGGGCAGGCCAGCCCCAGCATTTT; abundance: many; v_gene: TRBV2; j_gene: TRBJ1-5; d_gene: TRBD1
CDR3aa: CASSLGSGYEQYF; CDR3nt: TGTGCCAGCAGCTTAGGGTCGGGGTACGAGCAGTACTTC; abundance: many; v_gene: TRBV27; j_gene: TRBJ2-7; d_gene: NA
CDR3aa: CAGEGQGDPPLHF; CDR3nt: TGTGCCGGCGAAGGACAGGGGGATCCACCCCTCCACTTT; abundance: NA; v_gene: TRBV10-3; j_gene: TRBJ1-6; d_gene: TRBD1
CDR3aa: CASSTGDGADQPQHF; CDR3nt: TGTGCCAGCAGCACAGGGGACGGTGCCGATCAGCCCCAGCATTTT; abundance: NA; v_gene: TRBV15; j_gene: TRBJ1-5; d_gene: TRBD1
CDR3aa: CSASLVGANEQFF; CDR3nt: TGCAGTGCTTCGCTGGTGGGGGCTAATGAGCAGTTCTTC; abundance: NA; v_gene: TRBV20-1; j_gene: TRBJ2-1; d_gene: NA
CDR3aa: CASSVADDLSTDTQYF; CDR3nt: TGTGCCAGCAGCGTAGCCGATGACCTTAGCACAGATACGCAGTATTTT; abundance: many; v_gene: TRBV9; j_gene: TRBJ2-3; d_gene: NA
CDR3aa: CASRIRGGAQPQHF; CDR3nt: TGTGCCAGCAGAATCAGAGGGGGGGCGCAGCCCCAGCATTTT; abundance: NA; v_gene: TRBV28; j_gene: TRBJ1-5; d_gene: NA
CDR3aa: CASSIMRGLEQYF; CDR3nt: TGTGCCAGTAGTATCATGAGGGGCCTCGAGCAGTACTTC; abundance: many; v_gene: TRBV19; j_gene: TRBJ2-7; d_gene: NA
CDR3aa: CSARIPGQGGYEQYF; CDR3nt: TGCAGTGCTAGAATCCCGGGACAGGGAGGATACGAGCAGTACTTC; abundance: NA; v_gene: TRBV20-1; j_gene: TRBJ2-7; d_gene: TRBD1
CDR3aa: CSANSGQTSTDTQYF; CDR3nt: TGCAGTGCCAACTCGGGGCAAACTAGCACAGATACGCAGTATTTT; abundance: many; v_gene: TRBV20-1; j_gene: TRBJ2-3; d_gene: NA
CDR3aa: CASSPPPVNEQYF; CDR3nt: TGTGCCAGCTCACCACCCCCAGTTAACGAGCAGTACTTC; abundance: NA; v_gene: TRBV2; j_gene: TRBJ2-7; d_gene: NA
CDR3aa: CASSLQLGFSEAFF; CDR3nt: TGTGCCAGCAGCTTGCAGTTAGGCTTCAGTGAAGCTTTCTTT; abundance: many; v_gene: TRBV7-9; j_gene: TRBJ1-1; d_gene: NA
CDR3aa: CSAKKTENQPQHF; CDR3nt: TGCAGTGCTAAAAAGACAGAGAATCAGCCCCAGCATTTT; abundance: NA; v_gene: TRBV20-1; j_gene: TRBJ1-5; d_gene: NA
CDR3aa: CASSSPIQGYEQFF; CDR3nt: TGTGCCAGCAGCTCGCCGATACAGGGCTACGAGCAGTTCTTC; abundance: NA; v_gene: TRBV11-2; j_gene: TRBJ2-1; d_gene: NA
CDR3aa: CSASSGLEGNQPQHF; CDR3nt: TGCAGTGCTAGTTCCGGGCTCGAAGGAAATCAGCCCCAGCATTTT; abundance: NA; v_gene: TRBV20-1; j_gene: TRBJ1-5; d_gene: NA
CDR3aa: CASSYWLDRGSFVAQEAQYF; CDR3nt: TGTGCCAGCAGTTATTGGCTCGACAGGGGCTCCTTTGTTGCCCAAGAGGCCCAGTACTTC; abundance: NA; v_gene: TRBV12-3/TRBV12-4; j_gene: TRBJ2-5; d_gene: TRBD1
CDR3aa: CSASGYADLLYGYTF; CDR3nt: TGCAGCGCATCTGGATACGCAGACCTACTATATGGCTACACCTTC; abundance: many; v_gene: TRBV29-1; j_gene: TRBJ1-2; d_gene: NA
CDR3aa: CAISVGSNQPQHF; CDR3nt: TGTGCCATCAGTGTAGGCAGCAATCAGCCCCAGCATTTT; abundance: NA; v_gene: TRBV10-3; j_gene: TRBJ1-5; d_gene: NA
CDR3aa: CASRGSIRTEAFF; CDR3nt: TGTGCCAGTCGAGGGAGCATACGGACTGAAGCTTTCTTT; abundance: NA; v_gene: TRBV19; j_gene: TRBJ1-1; d_gene: NA
CDR3aa: CSASWGGGATDTQYF; CDR3nt: TGCAGTGCTAGTTGGGGAGGGGGCGCGACAGATACGCAGTATTTT; abundance: few; v_gene: TRBV20-1; j_gene: TRBJ2-3; d_gene: NA
CDR3aa: CASSYGDGRRAETQYF; CDR3nt: TGTGCCAGCAGTTACGGGGACGGGAGGCGGGCAGAGACCCAGTACTTC; abundance: NA; v_gene: TRBV6-6; j_gene: TRBJ2-5; d_gene: TRBD2
CDR3aa: CATSGAGDWDGYTF; CDR3nt: TGTGCCACCAGTGGGGCAGGGGATTGGGATGGCTACACCTTC; abundance: once; v_gene: TRBV15; j_gene: TRBJ1-2; d_gene: NA
CDR3aa: CASSSTAGWNGYTF; CDR3nt: TGTGCCAGCAGTTCGACGGCGGGGTGGAATGGCTACACCTTC; abundance: once; v_gene: TRBV6-5; j_gene: TRBJ1-2; d_gene: NA
CDR3aa: CASSLDVGVSYNSPLHF; CDR3nt: TGTGCCAGCAGCCTAGACGTAGGGGTTTCCTATAATTCACCCCTCCACTTT; abundance: few; v_gene: TRBV3-1; j_gene: TRBJ1-6; d_gene: NA
CDR3aa: CASSPRAGYTF; CDR3nt: TGTGCCAGCAGCCCCAGGGCCGGCTACACCTTC; abundance: many; v_gene: TRBV7-2; j_gene: TRBJ1-2; d_gene: NA
CDR3aa: CASSPQGGAGNTIYF; CDR3nt: TGTGCCAGCAGCCCCCAAGGAGGGGCCGGAAACACCATATATTTT; abundance: NA; v_gene: TRBV6-1; j_gene: TRBJ1-3; d_gene: NA
CDR3aa: CASSSPTGVEQYF; CDR3nt: TGTGCCAGCAGTTCCCCGACAGGGGTAGAGCAGTACTTC; abundance: few; v_gene: TRBV6-5; j_gene: TRBJ2-7; d_gene: TRBD1
CDR3aa: CATSRDSREKLFF; CDR3nt: TGTGCCACCAGCAGGGACAGTCGAGAAAAACTGTTTTTT; abundance: many; v_gene: TRBV15; j_gene: TRBJ1-4; d_gene: NA
CDR3aa: CSAPEEGTEAFF; CDR3nt: TGCAGTGCACCGGAGGAGGGCACTGAAGCTTTCTTT; abundance: many; v_gene: TRBV20-1; j_gene: TRBJ1-1; d_gene: NA
CDR3aa: CASSSRQGVVPQHF; CDR3nt: TGTGCCAGCAGCTCCCGACAGGGAGTAGTGCCCCAGCATTTT; abundance: many; v_gene: TRBV7-2; j_gene: TRBJ1-5; d_gene: TRBD1
CDR3aa: CATRLAAGHYHEQYF; CDR3nt: TGTGCCACCAGACTAGCGGCAGGACACTACCACGAGCAGTACTTC; abundance: NA; v_gene: TRBV10-3; j_gene: TRBJ2-7; d_gene: TRBD2